This entry lists 14 T cell receptor beta chains sequenced from one sample in a study of radiation and T cells in renal cell carcinoma. Time point denoted: blood 4 weeks post-SBRT, at nephrectomy. Treatment denoted: 15 Gy SBRT to primary tumor, nephrectomy 4 weeks later. Clones were sequenced by immunoSEQ multiplex PCR, and TCRdb holds only the in-frame ones, with some missing. Of approximately 150,000 clones in the sample, around nine tenths were seen once. The source material was blood, sampled from a patient whose treatment included radiotherapy and nephrectomy. Receptors were obtained from a woman in her forties or fifties with renal cell carcinoma.

V usage is TRBV7-2 and J usage is TRBJ1-6; D uncertain. Germline lookup yields CDR1 SGHTA and CDR2 FQGNSA. Trimming took 5 bases from V and 8 from J, leaving 7 bases between them. The CDR3 spans 12 residues. CDR3 coding DNA: TGTGCCAGCAGCACCCAACATTCACCCCTCCACTTT. As protein: CASSTQHSPLHF.

This clone was observed once. The CDR3 region has the DNA TGTGCCTGGTCACAGGGGGCCGATGAGCAGTTCTTC. Translating gives CAWSQGADEQFF. V is TRBV30 and J is TRBJ2-1; 9 bases align to TRBD1. The CDR3 is 12 amino acids. V shed 5 bases, J shed 8 bases, and the junction held 4 bases outside the gene matches. Germline CDR1 is GTSNPN and CDR2 is SVGIG (reference sequence).

The chain couples TRBV4-3 to TRBJ1-4, with D uncertain. The CDR3 has 15 residues. V lost 0 bases and J lost 6, with 11 bases in between. Germline V gene lookup returns CDR1 LGHNA and CDR2 YSLEER. CDR3 bases: TGCGCCAGCAGCCAAGAACGGGGAGGAGATGAAAAACTGTTTTTT. Amino acids: CASSQERGGDEKLFF.

This chain links TRBV10-3 with TRBJ1-5; 7 bases fit TRBD1. The junction had 6 bases not matched to a gene; V was cut back by 0 bases and J by 7 bases. CDR3 length: 15 amino acids. CDR1 is ENHRY, CDR2 SYGVKD, per germline. This CDR3 reads CAISESSGQVQPQHF. DNA of the CDR3: TGTGCCATCAGTGAGTCCTCCGGACAGGTCCAGCCCCAGCATTTT.

This chain connects TRBV9 to TRBJ1-4; possibly TRBD1 for D (6 bases). CDR1 is SGDLS and CDR2 is YYNGEE in the germline V gene. V lost 2 bases, J lost 3 bases, and 8 bases lay in between. The CDR3 is made up of 14 amino acids. CDR3 sequence (DNA): TGTGCCAGCAGCGTCACAGGGTCTAATGAAAAACTGTTTTTT. It encodes CASSVTGSNEKLFF.

This clone occurred once. J is TRBJ1-1 and V is TRBV4-3; TRBD1 agrees at 7 bases. V shed 0 bases, J shed 4 bases, and the junction held 11 bases outside the gene matches. The germline V gene encodes CDR1 LGHNA and CDR2 YSLEER. This CDR3 spans 17 amino acids. The CDR3 sequence is CASSQDRGVQGGTEAFF. The DNA for the CDR3 is TGCGCCAGCAGCCAAGATAGGGGCGTTCAGGGGGGCACTGAAGCTTTCTTT.

CDR3 residues: CASSLGTGNNQPQHF. The CDR3 DNA reads as TGTGCCAGCAGCTTAGGGACAGGGAACAATCAGCCCCAGCATTTT. This sequence joins TRBV11-2 and TRBJ1-5; 8 nucleotides align to TRBD1. Germline V gene lookup returns CDR1 SGHAT and CDR2 FQNNGV. The CDR3 is 15 amino acids. V lost 1 base and J lost 3; bases outside the gene matches: 2. Combining the CDR3 with reference TRBV11-2 and TRBJ1-5 gives the whole variable domain EAGVAQSPRYKIIEKRQSVAFWCNPISGHATLYWYQQILGQGPKLLIQFQNNGVVDDSQLPKDRFSAERLKGVDSTLKIQPAKLEDSAVYLCASSLGTGNNQPQHFGDGTRLSIL.

The J gene is TRBJ1-5, the V gene TRBV19; TRBD1 might be the D (6 bases). The CDR3 consists of 14 residues. Germline V gene sequence: CDR1 LNHDA, CDR2 SQIVND (reference sequence). Deletions cut 8 bases from V and 6 bases from J, with 17 bases between. In DNA, the CDR3 is TGTGCCAGTTGCCGAGAAAGGGGGGTTCAGCCCCAGCATTTT. Encoded protein: CASCRERGVQPQHF. Full variable domain (rest looked up from reference TRBV19 and TRBJ1-5): DGGITQSPKYLFRKEGQNVTLSCEQNLNHDAMYWYRQDPGQGLRLIYYSQIVNDFQKGDIAEGYSVSREKKESFPLTVTSAQKNPTAFYLCASCRERGVQPQHFGDGTRLSIL.

This clone was found a few times. The chain carries TRBV21-1 and TRBJ1-5; the D call TRBD1 from the table was never checked on the DNA. TRBV21-1 is a pseudogene segment. CDR3 length: 16 residues. CDR3 loop: CASSPTGTCSNQPQHF. The CDR3 coding sequence is TGTGCCAGCAGCCCGACAGGGACCTGTAGCAATCAGCCCCAGCATTTT.

This clone was seen just once. This chain connects TRBV7-6 to TRBJ1-5; D possibly corresponds to TRBD1 (6 bases). The germline V gene has CDR1 SGHVS and CDR2 FNYEAQ. There are 16 residues in the CDR3. Trimming took off 5 bases at V and 7 bases at J, with 21 bases between the two ends. The CDR3 region is CASSPMAGAIKQPQHF. In DNA form, the CDR3 reads TGTGCCAGCAGCCCGATGGCGGGGGCGATAAAACAGCCCCAGCATTTT. The full variable domain, its missing parts supplied by reference TRBV7-6 and TRBJ1-5, is GAGVSQSPRYKVTKRGQDVALRCDPISGHVSLYWYRQALGQGPEFLTYFNYEAQQDKSGLPNDRFSAERPEGSISTLTIQRTEQRDSAMYRCASSPMAGAIKQPQHFGDGTRLSIL.

The chain uses TRBV11-3 and TRBJ1-1, with D uncertain. Trimming stripped 4 bases from V and 4 bases from J, with 10 bases between. Germline V gives CDR1 SGHNT, CDR2 YENEEA. The CDR3 loop spans 13 amino acids. The DNA of the CDR3 is TGTGCCAGCAGCTCCAGCGTTTTCACTGAAGCTTTCTTT. Translated: CASSSSVFTEAFF.

The V and J genes are TRBV4-3 and TRBJ1-1; possibly TRBD1 for D (6 bases). The germline V gene encodes CDR1 LGHNA and CDR2 YSLEER. V gave up 0 bases and J gave up 7 bases, with 12 bases separating them. The CDR3 length is 14 residues. Written as DNA, the CDR3 is TGCGCCAGCAGCCAAGATCTCGGGGGCCGTGAAGCTTTCTTT. Its translation: CASSQDLGGREAFF.

Concerning this clone: The junction and the germline gene differ at one end; a read error may be behind it. The rearrangement joins TRBV2 to TRBJ2-5; tentative D call: TRBD1 (7 bases). The CDR3 totals 13 residues. The germline gives CDR1 SNHLY, CDR2 FYNNEI. CDR3: CASLEGAQGTQYF. Here the CDR3 DNA reads TGTGCCAGCTTGGAGGGGGCGCAAGGGACCCAGTACTTC.

The rearrangement uses TRBV18 and TRBJ1-1; 8 bases align to TRBD1. V was pared by 6 bases and J by 6 bases, with 9 bases of the junction left unmatched. CDR1 is KGHSH and CDR2 is LQKENI in the germline V gene. This CDR3 region has 14 residues. The CDR3 DNA follows: TGTGCCAGCTCTCAAAAACAGGGGGGGCCTGAAGCTTTCTTT. This translates into CASSQKQGGPEAFF.